This record concerns one TCR beta chain sequence. Its antigen is not identified. This sample is drawn from a study of cytomegalovirus exposure and HLA in healthy donors. Study details: The early release's HLA-typed donors yielded roughly 85 million unique TCRs. Overall study findings and caveats: Follow-up analysis later connected one missense variant in DCLRE1C with trimming of TCR beta V- and J-genes.

Both 60 Vbeta primers and 13 Jbeta primers went into the PCR. Clones were read by immunoSEQ multiplex PCR, and TCRdb kept only the in-frame ones, dropping some. The repertoire has about 130,000 clones, more than 80% of them found once; the top ten carry 5.5% to 7%. The TCR originated in a woman aged 40 to 50 in good health and CMV-seropositive. The specimen was PBMCs.

CDR3 in DNA: TGTGCCAGCAGCTTAGTACTAGCGGGAGGGCTTTACGAGCAGTACTTC. Amino acids: CASSLVLAGGLYEQYF. The chain uses TRBV7-6 and TRBJ2-7, with TRBD2 matching over 13 bases. In germline, CDR1 is SGHVS, CDR2 FNYEAQ. The CDR3 is 16 amino acids. J lost 4 bases, V lost 1 base, and 4 bases had no gene match.